This record covers a single T cell receptor (beta chain). Which antigen it targets is not known. It has no much larger one-base neighbor in the sample; base qualities were not kept. This sample was taken from a study of CD8+CD57+ T cells in acquired aplastic anemia (dated by TCRdb to 2017 to 2018). Notes on the research overall: On average, sorted CD4+ and CD8+ cells yielded 3.2 ug of extracted DNA, with a range of about 0.19 to 30 ug. A CD8+CD57+ expansion meant a frequency higher than the mean frequency seen in healthy subjects.

What the study reported, not specific to this receptor: Patients and healthy controls showed no significant difference in CD8+ Simpson's diversity (P=0.060). About 29 CD8+ CDR3 sequences were found to be shared between patients and controls, but these sequences appeared to be highly expressed in patients and within the immunodominant clones of the patients.

Genomic DNA served as template for TCR beta VDJ combination and CDR3 sequence profiling. An Illumina HiSeq 2000 was the platform used for TCR repertoire sequencing. Concerning the study's data processing: TRBV/TRBJ rearrangement plots, CDR3 size and DJ length profiles, and Simpson's diversity index were used to assess repertoires. Whichever DNA sequence was most abundant in the deep sequencing data was defined as the immunodominant clone. CDR3 amino acid sequences were checked for sharing across subjects and were also compared against the VDJdb database and published repertoires. TCRdb took the public reads, trimmed them with fastp at Q25, ran MiXCR for clone calling and kept in-frame beta chains. One record per CDR3 amino acid sequence lists the most common genes and DNA. Here the V and J calls rest on TCRdb's processing, not on the authors' analysis. The sample profile shows roughly 190,000 distinct CDR3 sequences; around 47% of them were found once. 8.5% to 10% of the sample lies in the top ten.

Patients chosen for sequencing had shown expansion of CD8+CD57+ cells by flow cytometry. All patients had severe acquired aplastic anemia diagnosed by International Study of Aplastic Anemia and Agranulocytosis and Camitta criteria. Patients had received no therapy at the time of blood sampling. In the study, sorted CD4+ and CD8+ blood T cells from patients with severe aplastic anemia and from healthy subjects underwent deep sequencing of TCR repertoires. In the USA, patient enrollment took place under clinicaltrials.gov protocols 00001620, 01623167, 00001397, 00071045, 00081523 and 00961064. Ficoll-Paque density gradient centrifugation was used to isolate peripheral blood mononuclear cells. CD4+ and CD8+ T cells were sorted by FACS or magnetic beads before DNA extraction. The sequenced sample was sorted CD4+, CD8+, or CD8+CD57+ T cells (not recorded which) from PBMCs. The TCR originated in a human donor with aplastic anemia.

The bases read TGTGCCAGTAGGGCGGGAGGTTATTACGAGCAGTACTTC. It is translated as CASRAGGYYEQYF. This receptor chain uses TRBV19 and TRBJ2-7; 8 junctional bases match TRBD2. CDR1 and CDR2 are read off the germline V gene (reference sequence) as LNHDA and SQIVND. Germline trimming amounts to 6 bases on V and 4 bases on J, with 5 as the count of junction bases outside the gene matches. From its cysteine to its phenylalanine, the CDR3 spans 13 amino acids. CDR3 DNA is the only sequence kept; it has 39 bases, read in frame from the first base.